Each of the 5 T cell receptor beta chains below was sequenced from the same sample in a study of spatial heterogeneity in lung cancer. The time point was: blood at routine non-recurrence follow-up after resection. From the 5' RACE reads, TCRdb called clonotypes with MiXCR, one entry per CDR3 protein. The table lists some 43,000 distinct CDR3 sequences, over 9.5% of them singletons, with approximately 17% in the top ten. The material sequenced was PBMCs, taken at follow-up. These receptors were collected from a female donor with early-stage non-small cell lung cancer.

The chain combines TRBV7-9 with TRBJ2-7, with D unclear. V was pared by 7 bases and J by 4 bases, with 20 bases between. The length of the CDR3 is 15 residues. Germline V gene data show CDR1 as SEHNR and CDR2 as FQNEAQ (reference sequence). The CDR3, as DNA: TGTGCCAGCACCCTAGTGAGGCAGGTGGAGTACGAGCAGTACTTC. The encoded protein is CASTLVRQVEYEQYF.

This clonotype has at least ten counts. The rearrangement links TRBV11-2 to TRBJ2-7; D may be TRBD1 or TRBD2 (5 bases each). The CDR3 runs 14 residues. Looked up from germline, CDR1 is SGHAT and CDR2 is FQNNGV. Trimming took 7 bases from V and 1 from J, leaving 14 bases between them. DNA for the CDR3: TGTGCCAGCATCGCCGGGACGGTGTCCTACGAGCAGTACTTC. This sequence encodes CASIAGTVSYEQYF.

The table lists this clonotype with a few counts. The chain has TRBV20-1 and TRBJ2-7; 9 bases are a match to TRBD1. The CDR3 has 12 residues. Germline values: CDR1 DFQATT, CDR2 SNEGSKA (reference sequence). CDR3 sequence: CSSTGGSYEQYF. CDR3 bases: TGCAGCTCGACAGGGGGCTCCTACGAGCAGTACTTC.

The rearrangement uses TRBV5-4 and TRBJ2-3; 9 bases map to TRBD2. The V segment lost 4 bases and the J segment 3 bases; nucleotides outside the gene matches: 6. The CDR3 is 15 amino acids. CDR1 SGHNT and CDR2 YYREEE come from the germline V gene (reference sequence). Here the CDR3 reads CASSGAGGWTDTQYF. For the CDR3, the DNA is TGTGCCAGCAGCGGAGCGGGGGGCTGGACAGATACGCAGTATTTT.

The chain carries TRBV27 and TRBJ2-7; tentatively, D is TRBD1 (6 bases). The CDR3 has 15 residues. V was trimmed by 6 bases and J by 7 bases, leaving 22 bases between them. Germline CDR1 is MNHEY and CDR2 is SMNVEV (reference sequence). The CDR3 spells CASSPLGNREREQYF. Written as DNA, the CDR3 is TGTGCCAGCAGCCCCCTGGGGAACAGGGAAAGGGAGCAGTACTTC.